This T cell receptor (beta chain) was identified in a study of identifying expanded T cells in peripheral blood. Study-wide points: Differentially abundant clones: roughly 1.2 between replicates, around 16 at about 13 days, approximately 19 at four. Two-week clone count variance significantly increased as total template count grew.

Using immunoSEQ multiplex PCR, the repertoire was profiled, and TCRdb retains in-frame clones only, with some absent. This table holds around 76,000 clones, 90% found once. Details on this clone: What it binds is not known.

The CDR3 is made up of 14 amino acids. The V gene end was trimmed by 3 bases and the J gene end by 2 bases; junction bases not matched to a gene: 3. Germline lookup yields CDR1 SGHTA and CDR2 FQGNSA. Collection occurred without any documented infections or immune events in donors. Sequences were obtained from blood. The genes are TRBV7-2 and TRBJ2-7; 8 bases are shared with TRBD2. The TCR was taken from a person aged 18 to 75 in good health. The CDR3 DNA follows: TGTGCCAGCAGCTTTACTAGCGGAACCTACGAGCAGTACTTC. This codes for CASSFTSGTYEQYF.